The 30 T cell receptor beta chains given below trace back to one sample, sequenced in a study of T-cell reconstitution after alpha-beta-depleted transplantation in children. A TCRbeta library incorporating unique molecular identifiers was prepared. TCRdb ran MiXCR on the PCR reads and lists one entry per CDR3 protein. Of a few hundred thousand distinct CDR3 sequences in the sample, approximately 9.7% were seen once. This specimen was PBMCs from the stem cell graft donor, taken from the stem cell graft. The receptor source for this set is a human donor who donated a stem cell graft to a child with SCID.

This clonotype was observed many times. The CDR3 coding sequence is TGTGCCAGCAGCTTGAGGGCAGGGCAAGAGACCCAGTACTTC. This gives the protein CASSLRAGQETQYF. The chain recombines TRBV5-6 with TRBJ2-5; tentatively, D is TRBD1 (5 bases). There are 14 residues in the CDR3. Germline lookup yields CDR1 SGHDT and CDR2 YYEEEE. Trimming removed 1 base at V and 2 bases at J, with 9 bases between.

This clonotype was picked up many times. The gene calls are TRBV12-3 or TRBV12-4 and TRBJ2-7; 7 positions match TRBD1. Unmatched junction bases numbered 5, after V lost 6 bases and J lost 6 bases. This CDR3 has 12 residues. The CDR3 DNA sequence: TGTGCCAGCAGGTCGACAGGGCGCGAGCAGTACTTC. Translating gives CASRSTGREQYF.

There are many counts of this clonotype. The chain joins TRBV3-1 to TRBJ2-6; D is uncertain. The CDR3 runs 17 residues. Trimming cost V 1 base and J 0 bases, with 10 bases left between them. From germline, CDR1 is LGHDT and CDR2 YNNKEL (reference sequence). The DNA of the CDR3 is TGTGCCAGCAGCCAAGTGAGCAGCGCCTCTGGGGCCAACGTCCTGACTTTC. Translated, it gives CASSQVSSASGANVLTF. Using reference TRBV3-1 and TRBJ2-6 for the parts outside the CDR3, the full variable domain is DTAVSQTPKYLVTQMGNDKSIKCEQNLGHDTMYWYKQDSKKFLKIMFSYNNKELIINETVPNRFSPKSPDKAHLNLHINSLELGDSAVYFCASSQVSSASGANVLTFGAGSRLTVL.

This clonotype was seen repeatedly, ten times or more. The V call is TRBV7-9, the J call TRBJ1-1; D is ambiguous. Trimming left V 5 bases short and J 4 bases short, with 20 bases between. The CDR3 covers 16 residues. The germline CDR1 and CDR2 sequences are SEHNR and FQNEAQ (reference sequence). CDR3 sequence: CASSLLPGTGSTEAFF. The CDR3 DNA sequence: TGTGCCAGCAGCCTTTTACCGGGCACGGGTTCCACTGAAGCTTTCTTT.

This clonotype was seen ten or more times. The rearrangement uses TRBV29-1 and TRBJ1-5; 7 positions match TRBD1. Losses at the gene ends were 0 bases for V and 2 bases for J; bases not matched to a gene: 1. Germline-derived CDR1 and CDR2 are SQVTM and ANQGSEA. This CDR3 spans 14 amino acids. The DNA for the CDR3 is TGCAGCGTTGAAGAAGGGACAGGCAATCAGCCCCAGCATTTT. The encoded protein is CSVEEGTGNQPQHF.

This clonotype came up once. A much bigger clone sits one base away, suggesting this may be a read error. The J gene is TRBJ2-1, the V gene TRBV5-1; D not resolved. This CDR3 is 16 amino acids long. The V gene's germline CDR1 is SGHRS and CDR2 YFSETQ. The CDR3 protein is CASSLFSPVTHNEPFF. The DNA of the CDR3 is TGCGCCAGCAGCTTGTTTTCCCCGGTGACCCACAATGAGCCGTTCTTC.

CDR3 nucleotide sequence: TGCGCCAGCCGGGACTTCACCGGGGAGCTGTTTTTT. Translation: CASRDFTGELFF. The gene calls are TRBV23-1 and TRBJ2-2; tentatively, D is TRBD2 (6 bases). TRBV23-1 is an ORF for which the function is uncertain. CDR3 length: 12 residues. V dropped 8 bases and J dropped 4 bases, with 8 bases sitting between them.

This clonotype was observed at least ten times. The chain is built from TRBV7-9 and TRBJ2-7, with D unresolved. This CDR3 has 13 residues. CDR1 is SEHNR, CDR2 FQNEAQ, per germline (reference sequence). V lost 0 bases and J 7 bases, leaving 10 bases between the germline ends. The chain's CDR3 is CASSLAHLGEQYF. CDR3 DNA sequence: TGTGCCAGCAGCTTAGCGCACCTCGGGGAGCAGTACTTC.

The rearrangement links TRBV7-4 to TRBJ2-5, with 9 bases fitting TRBD2. Germline V gives CDR1 SGHVT, CDR2 SQSDAQ. V dropped 5 bases and J dropped 1; count of bases not matched to a gene: 5. The CDR3 runs to 15 residues. CDR3 DNA: TGTGCCAGCAGCCCCCAACTAGCGGGCCAAGAGACCCAGTACTTC. Its translation is CASSPQLAGQETQYF.

This clonotype was found a few times. The genes are TRBV12-3 or TRBV12-4 and TRBJ1-6, with 8 bases aligning to TRBD1. Germline trimming cut 4 bases from V and 10 bases from J; bases unmatched to any gene: 6. CDR3 length equals 14 residues. The CDR3 sequence is CASSSDRGGSPLHF. CDR3 nucleotides: TGTGCCAGCAGTTCCGACAGGGGTGGGTCACCCCTCCACTTT.

J is TRBJ1-1 and V is TRBV20-1, with D maybe TRBD1 (6 bases). Germline values: CDR1 DFQATT, CDR2 SNEGSKA (reference sequence). CDR3 size: 13 residues. V lost 6 bases and J lost 1, with 12 bases in between. CDR3 sequence: CSARGSRNTEAFF. CDR3 DNA: TGCAGTGCGAGGGGGTCAAGGAACACTGAAGCTTTCTTT.

The V gene is TRBV2, the J gene TRBJ2-1, with D possibly being TRBD1 or TRBD2 (6 bases each). This CDR3 has 15 amino acids. In germline, CDR1 is SNHLY, CDR2 FYNNEI. V gave up 6 bases and J gave up 2 bases, with 14 bases separating them. CDR3 DNA: TGTGCCAGCAGCCAACAGGGAGGCCCCTACAATGAGCAGTTCTTC. Protein: CASSQQGGPYNEQFF.

This clonotype was seen at least ten times. The chain couples TRBV7-3 to TRBJ2-3; D is perhaps TRBD1 or TRBD2 (5 bases each). The germline V gene has CDR1 SGHTA and CDR2 FQGTGA. The CDR3 contains 15 residues. V lost 3 bases and J 0 bases, leaving 10 bases between the germline ends. CDR3 DNA sequence: TGTGCCAGCAGCTTCTGGGGACGCAGCACAGATACGCAGTATTTT. It is translated as CASSFWGRSTDTQYF. Full variable domain (rest looked up from reference TRBV7-3 and TRBJ2-3): GAGVSQTPSNKVTEKGKYVELRCDPISGHTALYWYRQSLGQGPEFLIYFQGTGAADDSGLPNDRFFAVRPEGSVSTLKIQRTERGDSAVYLCASSFWGRSTDTQYFGPGTRLTVL.

This clonotype was seen repeatedly, ten times or more. The V call is TRBV5-1, the J call TRBJ2-3; 8 bases align to TRBD2. Trimming took 4 bases from V and 6 from J; bases not matched to a gene: 22. The CDR3 runs to 19 residues. Per the germline V gene, CDR1 is SGHRS and CDR2 is YFSETQ. The CDR3 region has the DNA TGCGCCAGCAGCCCAGCCTACGCGAGAAGACTAGCGTTAGGGGATACGCAGTATTTT. This gives the protein CASSPAYARRLALGDTQYF.

This clonotype appeared many times. J is TRBJ2-7 and V is TRBV12-3 or TRBV12-4, with TRBD1 matching over 8 bases. The CDR3 sequence is 14 residues long. J was trimmed by 2 bases and V by 8 bases; bases with no gene match: 8. Here the CDR3 reads CASQPGTGAYEQYF. The CDR3 region has the DNA TGTGCCAGCCAACCCGGGACAGGAGCCTACGAGCAGTACTTC.

This clonotype was observed at least ten times. This chain joins TRBV5-1 and TRBJ2-1, with 8 bases fitting TRBD2. V was clipped by 5 bases and J by 4 bases; unmatched bases: 8. In germline, CDR1 is SGHRS, CDR2 YFSETQ. This CDR3 comprises 15 residues. The CDR3 loop is CASSKGAGDYNEQFF. In DNA form, the CDR3 reads TGCGCCAGCAGTAAAGGAGCGGGGGATTACAATGAGCAGTTCTTC.

This chain joins TRBV7-9 and TRBJ2-1, with D possibly TRBD1 on 6 matching bases. The length of the CDR3 is 15 residues. From germline, CDR1 is SEHNR and CDR2 FQNEAQ (reference sequence). V shed 1 base and J shed 5 bases, with 12 bases lying between them. Here the CDR3 DNA reads TGTGCCAGCAGCTTAGGCCAGGGGAAGCACAATGAGCAGTTCTTC. Translating it yields CASSLGQGKHNEQFF.

This clonotype was picked up many times. The chain recombines TRBV3-1 with TRBJ2-4; tentatively, D is TRBD2 (6 bases). The CDR3 contains 16 residues. With 0 bases removed from V and 2 bases from J, the gap between germline ends came to 11 bases. Germline V lookup: CDR1 LGHDT, CDR2 YNNKEL (reference sequence). CDR3 sequence: CASSQDWRGSKNIQYF. The CDR3 DNA sequence: TGTGCCAGCAGCCAAGATTGGAGGGGATCCAAAAACATTCAGTACTTC.

There are many counts of this clonotype. V usage is TRBV2 and J usage is TRBJ1-1; no reliable D call. The CDR3 runs 13 residues. V lost 6 bases and J 9 bases, leaving 17 bases between the germline ends. Germline values: CDR1 SNHLY, CDR2 FYNNEI. The CDR3: CASRIDGLFKAFF. CDR3 sequence (DNA): TGTGCCAGCAGAATTGATGGACTGTTCAAAGCTTTCTTT.

On this clonotype: A much larger clone is a single base away; this may be a read error. The V and J genes are TRBV12-3 or TRBV12-4 and TRBJ1-2, with D possibly matching TRBD1 (5 bases). The length of the CDR3 is 14 residues. DNA of the CDR3: TGTGCCAGCAGAGGGTGGGGGTTGAACTATGGCGACACCTTC. This codes for CASRGWGLNYGDTF.

The rearrangement links TRBV5-1 to TRBJ1-5; D gene uncertain. V gave up 2 bases and J gave up 8 bases, with 11 bases separating them. Germline values: CDR1 SGHRS, CDR2 YFSETQ. The CDR3 covers 13 residues. The CDR3, as DNA: TGCGCCAGCAGCTTTGACGGGATGGAGCCCCAGCATTTT. Protein sequence: CASSFDGMEPQHF.

This clonotype was seen only a few times. V is TRBV4-2 and J is TRBJ2-7; D unresolved. With 4 bases removed from V and 0 bases from J, the gap between germline ends came to 10 bases. CDR3 length: 14 residues. The germline V gene has CDR1 LGHNA and CDR2 YNFKEQ. This CDR3 is CASSLPENSYEQYF. Written as DNA, the CDR3 is TGTGCCAGCAGCCTTCCGGAAAACTCCTACGAGCAGTACTTC.

This clonotype was seen at least ten times. The J gene is TRBJ2-7, the V gene TRBV20-1, with 8 bases lining up with TRBD1. The germline V gene encodes CDR1 DFQATT and CDR2 SNEGSKA (reference sequence). J gave up 2 bases and V 4 bases, and 7 bases lay outside the gene matches. This CDR3 region has 14 residues. The CDR3 loop is CSATGQGETYEQYF. CDR3 in DNA: TGCAGTGCTACAGGACAGGGCGAGACCTACGAGCAGTACTTC.

This clonotype was recorded many times. The chain recombines TRBV7-2 with TRBJ2-7, with D possibly being TRBD2 (5 bases). Germline-derived CDR1 and CDR2 are SGHTA and FQGNSA. V gave up 5 bases and J gave up 3 bases, with 11 bases separating them. CDR3 size: 13 residues. The CDR3 loop reads CASSARVGYEQYF. The CDR3 DNA reads as TGTGCCAGCAGCGCGCGGGTAGGCTACGAGCAGTACTTC.

This clonotype was recorded at least ten times. CDR3 sequence reads: CASSPWTGLNTEAFF. CDR3 bases: TGTGCCAGCAGTCCCTGGACAGGATTGAACACTGAAGCTTTCTTT. This chain links TRBV12-3 or TRBV12-4 with TRBJ1-1, with TRBD1 matching 7 bases. This CDR3 has 15 residues. The trim removed 5 bases at V and 0 bases at J, leaving 6 bases unmatched.

This clonotype was recorded many times. The CDR3 loop reads CASHGAAGEQFF. In DNA, the CDR3 is TGTGCCAGCCACGGGGCTGCGGGTGAGCAGTTCTTC. The chain carries TRBV18 and TRBJ2-1, with D perhaps being TRBD1 or TRBD2 (5 bases each). The CDR3 runs 12 residues. V was trimmed by 8 bases and J by 9 bases, leaving 14 bases between them. From germline, CDR1 is KGHSH and CDR2 LQKENI.

This clonotype was detected ten times or more. The chain has TRBV10-3 and TRBJ2-5; 12 bases line up with TRBD1. Germline values: CDR1 ENHRY, CDR2 SYGVKD. The CDR3 has 14 residues. V was pared by 11 bases and J by 4 bases, with 8 bases of the junction left unmatched. CDR3 bases: TGTGCCTCCCAGCCGGGACAGGGGGCAGAGACCCAGTACTTC. Translating gives CASQPGQGAETQYF.

In its sample, this clonotype was seen many times. The chain has TRBV20-1 and TRBJ1-6, with D possibly being TRBD1 (6 bases). V lost 2 bases and J 0 bases, leaving 8 bases between the germline ends. This CDR3 has 15 amino acids. The germline gives CDR1 DFQATT, CDR2 SNEGSKA (reference sequence). DNA for the CDR3: TGCAGTGCTAGAATGGGGGCCTCCTATAATTCACCCCTCCACTTT. This codes for CSARMGASYNSPLHF.

This clonotype was counted ten times or more. V and J are TRBV15 and TRBJ1-2, with D maybe TRBD1 (5 bases). Germline V lookup: CDR1 LNHNV, CDR2 YYDKDF (reference sequence). This CDR3 has 15 residues. The V and J ends lost 5 bases and 3 bases respectively, with 16 bases between them. The CDR3 spells CATSARQPADYGYTF. CDR3 nucleotide sequence: TGTGCCACCAGCGCTCGACAGCCAGCCGACTATGGCTACACCTTC. Looking up the rest from reference TRBV15 and TRBJ1-2 gives the full variable domain: DAMVIQNPRYQVTQFGKPVTLSCSQTLNHNVMYWYQQKSSQAPKLLFHYYDKDFNNEADTPDNFQSRRPNTSFCFLDIRSPGLGDTAMYLCATSARQPADYGYTFGSGTRLTVV.

This clonotype was counted at least ten times. The chain couples TRBV20-1 to TRBJ2-3, with 10 positions matching TRBD2. CDR1 and CDR2 (germline): DFQATT, SNEGSKA (reference sequence). CDR3 length: 15 residues. V shed 3 bases, J shed 1 base, and the junction held 4 bases outside the gene matches. The CDR3 DNA reads TGCAGTGCTAGGGGTAGCGGGGGGCGCACAGATACGCAGTATTTT. It encodes CSARGSGGRTDTQYF.